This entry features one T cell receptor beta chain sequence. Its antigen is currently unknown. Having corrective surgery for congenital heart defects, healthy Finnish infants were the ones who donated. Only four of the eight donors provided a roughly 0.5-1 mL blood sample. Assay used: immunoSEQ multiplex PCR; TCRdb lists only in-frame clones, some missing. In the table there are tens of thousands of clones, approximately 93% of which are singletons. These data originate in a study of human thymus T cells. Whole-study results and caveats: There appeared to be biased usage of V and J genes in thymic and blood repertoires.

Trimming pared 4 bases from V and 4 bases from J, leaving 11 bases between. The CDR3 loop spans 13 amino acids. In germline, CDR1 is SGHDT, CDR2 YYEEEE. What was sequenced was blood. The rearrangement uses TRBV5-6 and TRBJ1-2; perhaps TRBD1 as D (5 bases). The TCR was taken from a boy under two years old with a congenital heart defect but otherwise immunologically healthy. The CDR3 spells CASSLGASYGYTF. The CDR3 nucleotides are TGTGCCAGCAGCCTAGGGGCTAGCTATGGCTACACCTTC.